One and the same sample provided the 9 T cell receptor beta chains below, sequenced in a study of blood T cell repertoires in COVID-19. Measured with immunoSEQ multiplex PCR; TCRdb has only the in-frame clones, and not every one. The table includes tens of thousands of clones, about four fifths detected once. Sequenced: peripheral blood. The receptors were sampled from a human donor in a cohort sampled during active COVID-19.

This rearrangement joins TRBV25-1 to TRBJ1-2; 10 bases align to TRBD1. The CDR3 length is 16 residues. The ends lost 0 bases at V and 9 bases at J; junction bases unmatched: 10. CDR1 and CDR2 from the germline V gene are MGHDK and SYGVNS. The chain's CDR3 is CASSEYIGTGDGSYTF. CDR3 bases: TGTGCCAGCAGTGAATATATTGGGACAGGGGACGGGAGCTACACCTTC.

This chain links TRBV7-3 with TRBJ1-2; weak D call: TRBD1 (5 bases). CDR3 length: 15 amino acids. The germline V gene encodes CDR1 SGHTA and CDR2 FQGTGA. The ends were cut back, 5 bases at V and 6 bases at J, with 19 bases in the middle. CDR3 nucleotide sequence: TGTGCCAGCAGCCCATCCCCCTCAGGGTTGGATGGCTACACCTTC. This sequence encodes CASSPSPSGLDGYTF.

The chain recombines TRBV14 with TRBJ1-2; the D gene is possibly TRBD1 (6 bases). This CDR3 contains 15 residues. V was trimmed by 0 bases and J by 4 bases, leaving 12 bases between them. Germline assignment: CDR1 SGHDN and CDR2 FVKESK. As DNA, the CDR3 is TGTGCCAGCAGCCAAGATATGGGGGCGAGCTATGGCTACACCTTC. Its translation is CASSQDMGASYGYTF.

V gene TRBV15 combines with J gene TRBJ1-1; D ambiguous. Germline V CDR1 and CDR2: LNHNV, YYDKDF (reference sequence). Trimming removed 4 bases at V and 2 bases at J, with 8 bases between. The CDR3 has 13 residues. The CDR3 nucleotides are TGTGCCACCAGCACGATTAGAAACACTGAAGCTTTCTTT. Residues: CATSTIRNTEAFF.

The CDR3, as DNA: TGCGCCAGCAGCTGGGCCGGGACAGGGTCGTACTATGGCTACACCTTC. Translated: CASSWAGTGSYYGYTF. The chain couples TRBV5-1 to TRBJ1-2, with TRBD1 matching 9 bases. Losses at the gene ends were 3 bases for V and 3 bases for J; bases not matched to a gene: 9. There are 16 residues in the CDR3. CDR1 is SGHRS and CDR2 is YFSETQ in the germline V gene.

The V gene is TRBV4-3, the J gene TRBJ1-3, with a weak D call TRBD1 (5 bases). CDR1 LGHNA and CDR2 YSLEER come from the germline V gene. CDR3 length equals 15 residues. V lost 4 bases and J 3 bases, leaving 13 bases between the germline ends. CDR3 amino acids: CASSLGVGGGNTIYF. The CDR3 nucleotides read TGCGCCAGCAGCCTAGGGGTCGGCGGTGGAAACACCATATATTTT.

This clone has a single count. The chain carries TRBV5-1 and TRBJ1-4; D may be TRBD1 (5 bases). The CDR3 covers 15 residues. The ends were cut back, 4 bases at V and 4 bases at J, with 14 bases in the middle. The germline gives CDR1 SGHRS, CDR2 YFSETQ. Here the CDR3 reads CASSPGGADNEKLFF. The CDR3 nucleotides are TGCGCCAGCAGCCCTGGAGGGGCAGATAATGAAAAACTGTTTTTT.

This chain connects TRBV7-3 to TRBJ1-1; 7 bases agree with TRBD1. This CDR3 contains 13 residues. J gave up 1 base and V 11 bases, and 7 bases lay outside the gene matches. CDR1 SGHTA and CDR2 FQGTGA come from the germline V gene. The CDR3 nucleotides read TGTGCCTCCAGACAGGGCAGGAACACTGAAGCTTTCTTT. As protein: CASRQGRNTEAFF.

This clone was recorded once. DNA for the CDR3: TGTGCCACTACGGACAGGGTCAACCTCAATTCTGGAAACACCATATATTTT. Encoded protein: CATTDRVNLNSGNTIYF. The chain couples TRBV7-9 to TRBJ1-3, with 8 bases lining up with TRBD1. This CDR3 is 17 amino acids long. Germline assignment: CDR1 SEHNR and CDR2 FQNEAQ (reference sequence). J was trimmed by 1 base and V by 10 bases; bases with no gene match: 15. Supplemented by reference TRBV7-9 and TRBJ1-3, the full variable domain reads DTGVSQNPRHKITKRGQNVTFRCDPISEHNRLYWYRQTLGQGPEFLTYFQNEAQLEKSRLLSDRFSAERPKGSFSTLEIQRTEQGDSAMYLCATTDRVNLNSGNTIYFGEGSWLTVV.